This note documents a single T cell receptor beta chain sequence. Its target is unknown. Germline-derived CDR1 and CDR2 are SGHNT and YYREEE (reference sequence). Trimming took 0 bases from V and 3 from J; bases not matched to a gene: 6. This CDR3 region has 15 residues. The data were taken from a study of pediatric ulcerative colitis. Study results and limitations: Some T cells in rectal biopsies may come from blood, especially with overt colitis. Ulcerative colitis patients shared more blood-rectal clones than controls. Repertoires came from total lymphocyte DNA, so rare subsets like regulatory T cells may be missed.

TCRdb's table, derived via immunoSEQ multiplex PCR, lists solely in-frame clones and lacks some. There are more than 15,000 clones in the sample; approximately 74% occur only once, and roughly 3.2% lies in the top ten. The rectum was sampled with one to two pinch biopsies at colonoscopy. V is TRBV5-4 and J is TRBJ2-7, with 7 bases identical to TRBD1. This TCR came from a girl under 18 with moderate ulcerative colitis. The material sequenced was gut tissue. The CDR3 DNA reads as TGTGCCAGCAGCTTGGGTGGACCAGGGGGCTACGAGCAGTACTTC. Translation gives CASSLGGPGGYEQYF.